This T cell receptor beta chain comes out of a study of beta chain features in type 1 diabetes. Study results and limitations: Whatever favoring of shorter templates PCR might show would apply equally to patients and controls. Patients with type 1 diabetes showed fewer VDJ junction insertions and more deletions.

The germline gives CDR1 SGHTA, CDR2 FQGNSA. V lost 3 bases, J lost 0 bases, and 6 bases lay in between. CDR3 length: 15 amino acids. TCRB transcripts that were expressed got sequenced, as all of the isolated RNA had been reverse transcribed. Profiled with immunoSEQ multiplex PCR; TCRdb holds only in-frame clones, not every one. Seen here are 200,000 to 250,000 clones, about 9.3% observed once, and the top ten hold 0.03% to 0.04%. There are many counts of this clone. What it binds is not known. The sample consisted of naive CD4+ T cells from blood. The V call is TRBV7-2, the J call TRBJ2-6; no firm D call. This TCR was sampled from a woman aged 18-35 years in good health. The CDR3 DNA is TGTGCCAGCAGCTTGAGATTCTCTGGGGCCAACGTCCTGACTTTC. Protein sequence: CASSLRFSGANVLTF. Based on the CDR3 plus reference TRBV7-2 and TRBJ2-6, the full variable domain is GAGVSQSPSNKVTEKGKDVELRCDPISGHTALYWYRQSLGQGLEFLIYFQGNSAPDKSGLPSDRFSAERTGGSVSTLTIQRTQQEDSAVYLCASSLRFSGANVLTFGAGSRLTVL.